The clone carrying this T cell receptor (beta chain) was seen a single time. Assay: immunoSEQ multiplex PCR; the TCRdb copy retains only in-frame clones and omits some. The sample has 150,000 to 200,000 clones; around four fifths are singletons. The source of the sample is a study of blood T cell repertoires in COVID-19. The wider study: The origin of the acute and convalescent COVID-19 samples was the United States, Italy and Spain.

Trimming pared 3 bases from V and 11 bases from J, leaving 14 bases between. CDR3 size: 14 residues. CDR1 and CDR2 (germline): ENHRY, SYGVKD. The chain links TRBV10-3 to TRBJ1-6; D might be TRBD1 (6 bases). The sequenced material came from peripheral blood. This receptor was obtained from a woman aged 55-69 years with acute or convalescent COVID-19. The CDR3 DNA reads as TGTGCCATCAGTGACCGCAACAGGGATACACCCCTCCACTTT. It translates to CAISDRNRDTPLHF.